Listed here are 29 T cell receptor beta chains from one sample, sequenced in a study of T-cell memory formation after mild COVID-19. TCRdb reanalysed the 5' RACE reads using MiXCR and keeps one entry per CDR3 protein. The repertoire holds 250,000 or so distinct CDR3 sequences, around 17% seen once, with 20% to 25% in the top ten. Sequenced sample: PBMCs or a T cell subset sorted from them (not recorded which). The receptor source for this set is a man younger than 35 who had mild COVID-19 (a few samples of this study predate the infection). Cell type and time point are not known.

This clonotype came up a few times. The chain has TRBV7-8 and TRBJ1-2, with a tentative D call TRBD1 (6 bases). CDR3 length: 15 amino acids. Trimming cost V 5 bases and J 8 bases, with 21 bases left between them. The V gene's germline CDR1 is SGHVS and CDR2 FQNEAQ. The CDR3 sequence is CASSVEQSGVGGYTF. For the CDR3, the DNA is TGTGCCAGCAGCGTAGAACAATCAGGGGTCGGGGGCTACACCTTC.

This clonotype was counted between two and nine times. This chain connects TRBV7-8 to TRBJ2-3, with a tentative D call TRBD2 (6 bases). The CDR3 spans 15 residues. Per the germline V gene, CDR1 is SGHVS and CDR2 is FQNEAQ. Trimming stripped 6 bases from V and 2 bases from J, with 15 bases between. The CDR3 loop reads CASSRSGLITDTQYF. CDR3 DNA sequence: TGTGCCAGCAGTAGATCGGGACTCATCACAGATACGCAGTATTTT.

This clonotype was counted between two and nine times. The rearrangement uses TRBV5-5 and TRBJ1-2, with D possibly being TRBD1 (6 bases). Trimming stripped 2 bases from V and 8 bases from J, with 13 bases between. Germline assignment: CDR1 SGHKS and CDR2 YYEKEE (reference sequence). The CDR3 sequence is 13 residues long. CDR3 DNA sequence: TGTGCCAGCAGCTTAGGGGGTCCCTGGGGCTACACCTTC. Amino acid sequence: CASSLGGPWGYTF.

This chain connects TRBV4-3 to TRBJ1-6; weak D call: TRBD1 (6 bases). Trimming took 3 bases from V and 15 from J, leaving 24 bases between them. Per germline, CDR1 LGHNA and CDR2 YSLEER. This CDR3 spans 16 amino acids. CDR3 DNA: TGCGCCAGCAGCCAGCACCGTAACAGGGTTAATTCATTCCTCCACTTT. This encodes CASSQHRNRVNSFLHF.

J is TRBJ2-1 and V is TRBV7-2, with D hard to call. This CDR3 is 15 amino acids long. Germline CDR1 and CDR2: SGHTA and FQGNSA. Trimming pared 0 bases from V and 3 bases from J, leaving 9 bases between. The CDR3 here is CASSLAAINYNEQFF. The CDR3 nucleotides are TGTGCCAGCAGCTTAGCAGCGATAAACTACAATGAGCAGTTCTTC.

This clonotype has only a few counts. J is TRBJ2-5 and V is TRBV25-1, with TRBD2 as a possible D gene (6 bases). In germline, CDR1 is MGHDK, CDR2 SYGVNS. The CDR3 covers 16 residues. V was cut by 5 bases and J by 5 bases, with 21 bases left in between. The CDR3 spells CASSLTRQDYPETQYF. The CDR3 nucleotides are TGTGCCAGCAGTCTTACACGCCAGGACTACCCGGAGACCCAGTACTTC. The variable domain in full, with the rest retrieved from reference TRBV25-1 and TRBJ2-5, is EADIYQTPRYLVIGTGKKITLECSQTMGHDKMYWYQQDPGMELHLIHYSYGVNSTEKGDLSSESTVSRIRTEHFPLTLESARPSHTSQYLCASSLTRQDYPETQYFGPGTRLLVL.

CDR3 in DNA: TGCAGTGCTGGGGACAGGGTTGTCACTGAAGCTTTCTTT. It yields the protein CSAGDRVVTEAFF. This chain joins TRBV20-1 and TRBJ1-1, with 9 bases that match TRBD1. This CDR3 spans 13 amino acids. V lost 5 bases, J lost 4 bases, and 5 bases stayed unmatched. The germline gives CDR1 DFQATT, CDR2 SNEGSKA (reference sequence).

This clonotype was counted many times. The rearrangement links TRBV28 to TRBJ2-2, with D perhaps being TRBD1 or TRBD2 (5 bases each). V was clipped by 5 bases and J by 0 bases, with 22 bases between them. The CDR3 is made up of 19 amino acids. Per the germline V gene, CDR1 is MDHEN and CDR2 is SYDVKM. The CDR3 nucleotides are TGTGCCAGCAGTCTGAAACTGCTCAGACGGGGCTCGAACACCGGGGAGCTGTTTTTT. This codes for CASSLKLLRRGSNTGELFF.

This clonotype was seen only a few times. The chain's CDR3 is CASHRGGELFF. The CDR3 DNA follows: TGTGCCAGCCATAGGGGCGGGGAGCTGTTTTTT. This chain connects TRBV12-3 or TRBV12-4 to TRBJ2-2, with D perhaps matching TRBD1 (5 bases). This CDR3 is built from 11 residues. Between the trimmed V and J ends, which lost 8 bases and 7 bases, there was a span of 8 bases.

The CDR3 loop is CAISVRVNTEAFF. Written as DNA, the CDR3 is TGTGCCATCAGTGTACGGGTGAACACTGAAGCTTTCTTT. V is TRBV10-3 and J is TRBJ1-1; no clear D gene. V shed 4 bases and J shed 0 bases, with 6 bases lying between them. There are 13 residues in the CDR3. Germline V CDR1 and CDR2: ENHRY, SYGVKD.

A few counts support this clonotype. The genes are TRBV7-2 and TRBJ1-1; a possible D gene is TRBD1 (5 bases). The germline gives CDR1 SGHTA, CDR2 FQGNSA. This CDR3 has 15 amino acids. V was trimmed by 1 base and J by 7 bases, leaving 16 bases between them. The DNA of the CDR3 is TGTGCCAGCAGCTTAGAGGCAGGGTGGGCTCGTGAAGCTTTCTTT. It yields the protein CASSLEAGWAREAFF. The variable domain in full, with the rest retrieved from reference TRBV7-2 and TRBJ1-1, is GAGVSQSPSNKVTEKGKDVELRCDPISGHTALYWYRQSLGQGLEFLIYFQGNSAPDKSGLPSDRFSAERTGGSVSTLTIQRTQQEDSAVYLCASSLEAGWAREAFFGQGTRLTVV.

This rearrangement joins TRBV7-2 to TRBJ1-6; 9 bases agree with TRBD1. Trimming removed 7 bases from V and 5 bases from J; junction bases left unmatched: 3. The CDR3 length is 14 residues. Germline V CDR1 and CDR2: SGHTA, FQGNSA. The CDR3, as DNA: TGTGCCAGCAAGCGACAGGGGGATAATTCACCCCTCCACTTT. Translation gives CASKRQGDNSPLHF.

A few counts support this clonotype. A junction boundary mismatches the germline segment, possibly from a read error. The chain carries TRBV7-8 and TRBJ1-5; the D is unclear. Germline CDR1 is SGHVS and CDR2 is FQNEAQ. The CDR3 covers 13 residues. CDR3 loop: CASRLDGVQPQHF. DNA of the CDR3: TGTGCCAGCAGGTTAGACGGAGTCCAGCCCCAGCATTTT.

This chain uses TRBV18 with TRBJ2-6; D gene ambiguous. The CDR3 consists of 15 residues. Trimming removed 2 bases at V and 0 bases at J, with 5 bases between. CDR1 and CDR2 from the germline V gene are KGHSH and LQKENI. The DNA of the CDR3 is TGTGCCAGCTCACCATCCTACTCTGGGGCCAACGTCCTGACTTTC. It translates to CASSPSYSGANVLTF.

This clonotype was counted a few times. The CDR3: CASSGQGGRDGYTF. For the CDR3, the DNA is TGTGCCAGCAGCGGCCAGGGAGGACGGGATGGCTACACCTTC. The chain recombines TRBV9 with TRBJ1-2, with D possibly matching TRBD1 (5 bases). The CDR3 spans 14 residues. The V end was cut by 3 bases, the J end by 6 bases, with 15 bases between. Germline V gene lookup returns CDR1 SGDLS and CDR2 YYNGEE.

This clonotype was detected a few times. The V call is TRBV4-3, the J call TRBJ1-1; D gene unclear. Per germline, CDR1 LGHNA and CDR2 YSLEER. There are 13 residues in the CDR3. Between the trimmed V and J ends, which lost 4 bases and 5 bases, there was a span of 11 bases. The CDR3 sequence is CASSPRAYTEAFF. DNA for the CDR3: TGCGCCAGCAGCCCCCGGGCCTATACTGAAGCTTTCTTT.

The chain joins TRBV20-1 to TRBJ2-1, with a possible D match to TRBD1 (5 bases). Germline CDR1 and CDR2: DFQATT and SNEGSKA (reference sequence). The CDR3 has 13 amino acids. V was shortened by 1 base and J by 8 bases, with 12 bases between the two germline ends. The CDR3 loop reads CSARVAGPDEQFF. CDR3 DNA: TGCAGTGCTAGAGTGGCAGGGCCGGATGAGCAGTTCTTC.

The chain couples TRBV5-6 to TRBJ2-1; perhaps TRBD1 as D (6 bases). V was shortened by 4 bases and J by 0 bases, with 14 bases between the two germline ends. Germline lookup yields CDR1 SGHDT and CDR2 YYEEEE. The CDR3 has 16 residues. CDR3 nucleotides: TGTGCCAGCAGCGGAGACACAGGGATCTCCTACAATGAGCAGTTCTTC. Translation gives CASSGDTGISYNEQFF.

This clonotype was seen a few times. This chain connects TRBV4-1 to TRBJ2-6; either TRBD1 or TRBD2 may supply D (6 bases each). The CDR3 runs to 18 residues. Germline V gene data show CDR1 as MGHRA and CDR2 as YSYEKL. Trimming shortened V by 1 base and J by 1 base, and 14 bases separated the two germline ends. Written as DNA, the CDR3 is TGCGCCAGCAGCCAAGCTGGGGGGCTCTCGTCTGGGGCCAACGTCCTGACTTTC. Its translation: CASSQAGGLSSGANVLTF.

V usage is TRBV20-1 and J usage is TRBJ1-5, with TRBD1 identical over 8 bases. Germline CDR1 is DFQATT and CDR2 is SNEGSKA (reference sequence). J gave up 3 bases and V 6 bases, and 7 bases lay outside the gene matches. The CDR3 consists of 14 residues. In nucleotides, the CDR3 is TGCAGTGCGGACAGGGAGGGCGTCAATCAGCCCCAGCATTTT. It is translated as CSADREGVNQPQHF.

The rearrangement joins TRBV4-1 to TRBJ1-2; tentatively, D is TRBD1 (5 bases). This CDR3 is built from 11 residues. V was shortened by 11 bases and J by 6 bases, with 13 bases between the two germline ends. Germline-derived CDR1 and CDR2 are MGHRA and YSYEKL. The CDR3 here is CAGGGGHGYTF. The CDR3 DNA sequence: TGCGCCGGCGGCGGGGGTCATGGCTACACCTTC.

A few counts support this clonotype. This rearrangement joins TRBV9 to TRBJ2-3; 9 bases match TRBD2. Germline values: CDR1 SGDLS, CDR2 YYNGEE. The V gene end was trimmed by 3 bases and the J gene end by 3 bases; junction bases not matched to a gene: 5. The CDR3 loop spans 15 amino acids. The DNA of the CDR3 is TGTGCCAGCAGCGCGACTAGCGGTATAACAGATACGCAGTATTTT. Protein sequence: CASSATSGITDTQYF.

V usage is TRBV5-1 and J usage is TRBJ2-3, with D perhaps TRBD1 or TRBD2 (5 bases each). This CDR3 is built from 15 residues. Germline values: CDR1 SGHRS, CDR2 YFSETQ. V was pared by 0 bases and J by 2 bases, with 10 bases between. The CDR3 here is CASSLDGDDTDTQYF. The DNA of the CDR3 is TGCGCCAGCAGCTTGGACGGGGACGACACAGATACGCAGTATTTT.

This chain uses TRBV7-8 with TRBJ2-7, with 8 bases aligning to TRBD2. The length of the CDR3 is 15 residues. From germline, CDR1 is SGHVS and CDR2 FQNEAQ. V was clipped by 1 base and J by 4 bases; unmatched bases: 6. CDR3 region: CASSLDRGGAYEQYF. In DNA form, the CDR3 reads TGTGCCAGCAGCTTAGACCGGGGGGGGGCTTACGAGCAGTACTTC.

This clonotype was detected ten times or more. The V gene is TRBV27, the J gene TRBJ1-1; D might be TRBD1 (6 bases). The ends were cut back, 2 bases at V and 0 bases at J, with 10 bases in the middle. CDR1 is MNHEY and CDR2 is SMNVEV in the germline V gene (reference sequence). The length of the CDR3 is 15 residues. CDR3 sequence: CASSLTGQLNTEAFF. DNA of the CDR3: TGTGCCAGCAGTTTAACCGGACAGCTGAACACTGAAGCTTTCTTT.

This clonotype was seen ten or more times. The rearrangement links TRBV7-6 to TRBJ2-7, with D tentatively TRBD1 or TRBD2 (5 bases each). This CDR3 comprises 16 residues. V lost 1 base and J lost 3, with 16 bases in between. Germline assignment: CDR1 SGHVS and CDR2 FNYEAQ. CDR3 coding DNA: TGTGCCAGCAGCTTAGGGGGGAACGGAGTAGGCTACGAGCAGTACTTC. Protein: CASSLGGNGVGYEQYF.

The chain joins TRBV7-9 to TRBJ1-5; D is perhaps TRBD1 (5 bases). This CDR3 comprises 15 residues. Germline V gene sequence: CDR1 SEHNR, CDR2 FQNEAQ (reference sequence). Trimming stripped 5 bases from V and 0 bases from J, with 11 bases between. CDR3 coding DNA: TGTGCCAGCAGCCAGGGACGGAATAGCAATCAGCCCCAGCATTTT. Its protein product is CASSQGRNSNQPQHF.

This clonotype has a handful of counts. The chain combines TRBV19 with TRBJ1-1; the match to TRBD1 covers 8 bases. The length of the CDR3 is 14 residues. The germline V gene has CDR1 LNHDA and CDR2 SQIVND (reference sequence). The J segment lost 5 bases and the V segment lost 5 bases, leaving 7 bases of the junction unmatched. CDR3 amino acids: CASSDGQGWTEAFF. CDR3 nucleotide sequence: TGTGCCAGTAGTGACGGACAGGGTTGGACTGAAGCTTTCTTT.

The CDR3 region has the DNA TGTGCCAGCCGGGGACAGGGTCGCAGCAATCAGCCCCAGCATTTT. Residues: CASRGQGRSNQPQHF. The genes are TRBV2 and TRBJ1-5; 9 bases are a match to TRBD1. CDR1 and CDR2 (germline): SNHLY, FYNNEI. This CDR3 region has 15 residues. V gave up 8 bases and J gave up 1 base; unmatched junction bases: 6.